Listed below are T cell receptor beta chains from one sample, sequenced in a study of shared T cell receptors in the human thymus. Assay: immunoSEQ multiplex PCR; the TCRdb copy retains only in-frame clones and omits some. Found here are over 450,000 clones, 78% of them singletons; the top ten hold more than 0.01%. These same records also appear under a second study, on human thymus T cells.

The specimen sequenced was thymocytes. These receptors came from a boy younger than two with a congenital heart defect. The CDR3 runs from the conserved cysteine through the conserved F or W. Fields, in order: clone size, CDR3 length, D gene, V gene, J gene, CDR3 DNA, CDR3 protein. A D gene is named only where the DNA matches it firmly. Clone size is not always given. Where it is, it says once, few, many or a class for expanded clones.

abundance: once; len: 14; d_gene: TRBD2; v_gene: TRBV19; j_gene: TRBJ2-3; CDR3nt: TGTGCCAGTAGTATCCGGGGGAGGGCCTATACGCAGTATTTT; CDR3aa: CASSIRGRAYTQYF
abundance: NA; len: 14; d_gene: TRBD1; v_gene: TRBV9; j_gene: TRBJ2-1; CDR3nt: TGTGCCAGCAGCGTGGGGACAGGGGCAAATGAGCAGTTCTTC; CDR3aa: CASSVGTGANEQFF
abundance: NA; len: 14; d_gene: TRBD1; v_gene: TRBV28; j_gene: TRBJ2-7; CDR3nt: TGTGCCAGCAGCAGCCGGGACAGCTCCTACGAGCAGTACTTC; CDR3aa: CASSSRDSSYEQYF
abundance: few; len: 13; d_gene: TRBD2; v_gene: TRBV19; j_gene: TRBJ2-7; CDR3nt: TGTGCCAGTAGTTCACCGGGGGGCTACGAGCAGTACTTC; CDR3aa: CASSSPGGYEQYF
abundance: NA; len: 12; d_gene: NA; v_gene: TRBV30; j_gene: TRBJ2-2; CDR3nt: TGTGCCTGGAGCGGTAGATCCGGGGAGCTGTTTTTT; CDR3aa: CAWSGRSGELFF
abundance: NA; len: 18; d_gene: TRBD1; v_gene: TRBV9; j_gene: TRBJ1-2; CDR3nt: TGTGCCAGCAGCCCAAACGTGGGAAGAGGGGGCGCGAACTATGGCTACACCTTC; CDR3aa: CASSPNVGRGGANYGYTF
abundance: NA; len: 15; d_gene: NA; v_gene: TRBV15; j_gene: TRBJ2-6; CDR3nt: TGTGCCACCAGCAGAGCAGGTACTGGGGCCAACGTCCTGACTTTC; CDR3aa: CATSRAGTGANVLTF
abundance: NA; len: 19; d_gene: TRBD1; v_gene: TRBV7-2; j_gene: TRBJ2-3; CDR3nt: TGTGCCAGCAGCTTAGGTCCCTCCCGACAGGGGACTAGCACAGATACGCAGTATTTT; CDR3aa: CASSLGPSRQGTSTDTQYF
abundance: NA; len: 15; d_gene: TRBD1; v_gene: TRBV6-1; j_gene: TRBJ1-5; CDR3nt: TGTGCCAGCAGGGGACAGGTAGATAGCAATCAGCCCCAGCATTTT; CDR3aa: CASRGQVDSNQPQHF
abundance: NA; len: 16; d_gene: NA; v_gene: TRBV9; j_gene: TRBJ2-3; CDR3nt: TGTGCCAGCAGCGGCGCCCCGGGGAGCCCCACAGATACGCAGTATTTT; CDR3aa: CASSGAPGSPTDTQYF
abundance: NA; len: 15; d_gene: TRBD2; v_gene: TRBV30; j_gene: TRBJ2-1; CDR3nt: TGTGCCTGGAGTCGTGGCGCTAGCGGGAGCAATGAGCAGTTCTTC; CDR3aa: CAWSRGASGSNEQFF
abundance: once; len: 13; d_gene: NA; v_gene: TRBV7-2; j_gene: TRBJ2-7; CDR3nt: TGTGCCAGCACAACGGGGATGTTGCGGGAGCAGTACTTC; CDR3aa: CASTTGMLREQYF
abundance: NA; len: 14; d_gene: TRBD2; v_gene: TRBV5-4; j_gene: TRBJ2-7; CDR3nt: TGTGCCAGCAGCTCCGGGACTAGCGGCTACGAGCAGTACTTC; CDR3aa: CASSSGTSGYEQYF
abundance: NA; len: 16; d_gene: TRBD2; v_gene: TRBV5-6; j_gene: TRBJ2-7; CDR3nt: TGTGCCAGCAGCGCCTCAAATCGATCGGGAGGCTACGAGCAGTACTTC; CDR3aa: CASSASNRSGGYEQYF
abundance: NA; len: 17; d_gene: TRBD1; v_gene: TRBV5-4; j_gene: TRBJ2-3; CDR3nt: TGTGCCAGCAGCTCCACCCCCCGGGACAGGGTAACGGATACGCAGTATTTT; CDR3aa: CASSSTPRDRVTDTQYF
abundance: NA; len: 14; d_gene: NA; v_gene: TRBV28; j_gene: TRBJ2-3; CDR3nt: TGTGCCAGCAGTCCCCAGATAAGCACAGATACGCAGTATTTT; CDR3aa: CASSPQISTDTQYF
abundance: NA; len: 16; d_gene: NA; v_gene: TRBV7-9; j_gene: TRBJ1-2; CDR3nt: TGTGCCAGCAGCCCCGGTGGGCGGGTAGGGATGCATGGCTACACCTTC; CDR3aa: CASSPGGRVGMHGYTF
abundance: NA; len: 14; d_gene: NA; v_gene: TRBV14; j_gene: TRBJ2-7; CDR3nt: TGTGCCAGCAGCCAGCGGGATACTTTCTACGAGCAGTACTTC; CDR3aa: CASSQRDTFYEQYF